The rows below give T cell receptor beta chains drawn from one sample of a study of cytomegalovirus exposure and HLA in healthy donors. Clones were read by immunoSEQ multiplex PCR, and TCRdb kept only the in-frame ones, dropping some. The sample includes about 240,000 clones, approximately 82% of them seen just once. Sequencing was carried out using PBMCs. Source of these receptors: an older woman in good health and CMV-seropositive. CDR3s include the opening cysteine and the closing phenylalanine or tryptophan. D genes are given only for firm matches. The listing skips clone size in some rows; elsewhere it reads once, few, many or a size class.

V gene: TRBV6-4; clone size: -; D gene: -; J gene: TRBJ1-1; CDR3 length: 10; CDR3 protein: CASRTDEAFF; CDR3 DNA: TGTGCCAGCAGGACAGATGAAGCTTTCTTT
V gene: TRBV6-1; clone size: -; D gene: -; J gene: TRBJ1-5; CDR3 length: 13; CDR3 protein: CASNMGGNQPQHF; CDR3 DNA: TGTGCCAGCAATATGGGGGGAAATCAGCCCCAGCATTTT
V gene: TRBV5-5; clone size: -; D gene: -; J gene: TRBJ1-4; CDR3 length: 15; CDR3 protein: CASRSHRATNEKLFF; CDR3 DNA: TGTGCCAGCAGATCCCACAGGGCAACTAATGAAAAACTGTTTTTT
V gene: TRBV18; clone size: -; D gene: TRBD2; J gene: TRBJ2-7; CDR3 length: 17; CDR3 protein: CASSPRGLAGSSYEQYF; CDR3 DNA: TGTGCCAGCTCACCCAGGGGACTAGCGGGATCTTCTTACGAGCAGTACTTC
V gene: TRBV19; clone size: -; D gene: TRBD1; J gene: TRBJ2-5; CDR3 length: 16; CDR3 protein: CATSRSWTGHDRTQYF; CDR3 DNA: TGTGCCACCTCGCGATCATGGACAGGGCATGATCGGACCCAGTACTTC
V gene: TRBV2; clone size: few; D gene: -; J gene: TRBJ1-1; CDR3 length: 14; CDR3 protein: CASSETGRLTEAFF; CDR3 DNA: TGTGCCAGCAGTGAAACAGGGCGATTGACTGAAGCTTTCTTT
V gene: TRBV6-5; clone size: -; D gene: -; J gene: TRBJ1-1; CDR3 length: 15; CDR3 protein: CASSSQPDRNTEAFF; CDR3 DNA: TGTGCCAGCAGCTCCCAACCGGACAGGAACACTGAAGCTTTCTTT
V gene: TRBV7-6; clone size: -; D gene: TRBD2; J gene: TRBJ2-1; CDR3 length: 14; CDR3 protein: CASSGPTSVNEQFF; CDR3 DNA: TGTGCCAGCAGCGGACCGACTAGCGTCAATGAGCAGTTCTTC
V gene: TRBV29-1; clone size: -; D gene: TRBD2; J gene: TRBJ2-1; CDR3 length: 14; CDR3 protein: CSVVSGRTYNEQFF; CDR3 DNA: TGCAGCGTGGTTAGCGGGAGAACCTACAATGAGCAGTTCTTC
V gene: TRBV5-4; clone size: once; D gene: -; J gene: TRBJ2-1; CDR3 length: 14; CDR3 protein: CASSSDRRYNEQFF; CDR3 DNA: TGTGCCAGCAGTTCTGACAGGAGATACAATGAGCAGTTCTTC
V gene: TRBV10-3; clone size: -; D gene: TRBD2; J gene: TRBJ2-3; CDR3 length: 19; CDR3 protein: CAISRSGAGVIIGTDTQYF; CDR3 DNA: TGTGCCATCAGCCGTTCCGGAGCGGGAGTGATAATCGGCACAGATACGCAGTATTTT
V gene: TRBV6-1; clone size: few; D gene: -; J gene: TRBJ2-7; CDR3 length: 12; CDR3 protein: CASREDSYEQYF; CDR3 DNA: TGTGCCAGCAGAGAAGACAGCTACGAGCAGTACTTC
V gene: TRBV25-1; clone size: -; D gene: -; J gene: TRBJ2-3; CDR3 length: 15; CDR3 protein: CASSDLADTSDTQYF; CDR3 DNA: TGTGCCAGCAGTGATTTAGCAGATACATCAGATACGCAGTATTTT
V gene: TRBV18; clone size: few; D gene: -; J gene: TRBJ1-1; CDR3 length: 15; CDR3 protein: CASSPQPQGITEAFF; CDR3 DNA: TGTGCCAGCTCACCCCAACCCCAGGGAATCACTGAAGCTTTCTTT
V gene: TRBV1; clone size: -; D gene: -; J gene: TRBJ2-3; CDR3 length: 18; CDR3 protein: CTSSHTGLAGVVTDTQYF; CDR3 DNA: TGCACCAGCAGCCATACGGGACTAGCGGGAGTCGTCACAGATACGCAGTATTTT
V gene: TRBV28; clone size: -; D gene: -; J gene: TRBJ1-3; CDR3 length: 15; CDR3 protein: CASREVANSGNTIYF; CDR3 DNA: TGTGCCAGCAGGGAGGTCGCCAACTCTGGAAACACCATATATTTT
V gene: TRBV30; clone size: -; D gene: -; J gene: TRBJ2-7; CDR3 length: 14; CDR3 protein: CAWSWLLRTYEQYF; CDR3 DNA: TGTGCCTGGAGTTGGTTACTAAGAACCTACGAGCAGTACTTC
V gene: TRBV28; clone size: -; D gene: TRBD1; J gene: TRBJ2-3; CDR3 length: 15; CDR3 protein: CASSQGQGSTDTQYF; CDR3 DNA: TGTGCCAGCAGTCAAGGACAGGGAAGCACAGATACGCAGTATTTT
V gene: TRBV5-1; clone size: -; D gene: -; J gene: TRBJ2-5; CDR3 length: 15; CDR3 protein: CASRKLGSGQETQYF; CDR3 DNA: TGCGCCAGCAGGAAACTGGGTAGCGGACAAGAGACCCAGTACTTC
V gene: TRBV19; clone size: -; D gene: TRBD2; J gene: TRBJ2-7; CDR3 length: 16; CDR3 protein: CASSPPTSGSNPEQYF; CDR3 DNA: TGTGCCAGTAGTCCTCCGACTAGCGGGAGTAATCCCGAGCAGTACTTC